The 4 T cell receptor beta chains below all came from one sample that was sequenced in a study of CD8 T cells in Susac syndrome. The authors reverse transcribed roughly 0.5 to 1 ug RNA with random hexamers. MiXCR, run by TCRdb on the immunoSEQ multiplex PCR reads, gives a single entry per CDR3 protein. The table records 250,000 to 300,000 distinct CDR3 sequences, almost 85% of them present only once. The sample comprised CD8+ T cells from PBMCs. The receptors derive from a human donor with multiple sclerosis.

This clonotype has only a few counts. The chain joins TRBV4-1 to TRBJ2-5; 8 bases agree with TRBD2. The V gene end was trimmed by 0 bases and the J gene end by 5 bases; junction bases not matched to a gene: 5. Germline lookup yields CDR1 MGHRA and CDR2 YSYEKL. The CDR3 covers 15 residues. The CDR3 region has the DNA TGCGCCAGCAGCCAAGATCGGGAGGGTTGGGAGACCCAGTACTTC. Translating it yields CASSQDREGWETQYF.

The genes are TRBV27 and TRBJ1-2; a weak D match, TRBD1 (6 bases). The CDR3 length is 14 residues. Trimming stripped 1 base from V and 6 bases from J, with 12 bases between. Germline V lookup: CDR1 MNHEY, CDR2 SMNVEV (reference sequence). CDR3 in amino acids: CASSLLGGADGYTF. The CDR3 DNA follows: TGTGCCAGCAGTTTATTAGGGGGGGCCGATGGCTACACCTTC.

The chain links TRBV5-6 to TRBJ2-1; D might be TRBD1 (5 bases). Trimming took 4 bases from V and 4 from J, leaving 15 bases between them. The CDR3 consists of 15 residues. CDR1 SGHDT and CDR2 YYEEEE come from the germline V gene. As DNA, the CDR3 is TGTGCCAGCAGCCATCTCATGGCAGGGTACAATGAGCAGTTCTTC. It yields the protein CASSHLMAGYNEQFF.

The chain recombines TRBV30 with TRBJ1-5; no definite D call. V dropped 4 bases and J dropped 2 bases, with 12 bases sitting between them. The CDR3 runs 14 residues. Germline loops: CDR1 GTSNPN, CDR2 SVGIG (reference sequence). The DNA for the CDR3 is TGTGCCTGGAACAGTGGGCAGGGCAATCAGCCCCAGCATTTT. It specifies CAWNSGQGNQPQHF. The full variable domain, in which reference TRBV30 and TRBJ1-5 provide the parts outside the CDR3, is SQTIHQWPATLVQPVGSPLSLECTVEGTSNPNLYWYRQAAGRGLQLLFYSVGIGQISSEVPQNLSASRPQDRQFILSSKKLLLSDSGFYLCAWNSGQGNQPQHFGDGTRLSIL.